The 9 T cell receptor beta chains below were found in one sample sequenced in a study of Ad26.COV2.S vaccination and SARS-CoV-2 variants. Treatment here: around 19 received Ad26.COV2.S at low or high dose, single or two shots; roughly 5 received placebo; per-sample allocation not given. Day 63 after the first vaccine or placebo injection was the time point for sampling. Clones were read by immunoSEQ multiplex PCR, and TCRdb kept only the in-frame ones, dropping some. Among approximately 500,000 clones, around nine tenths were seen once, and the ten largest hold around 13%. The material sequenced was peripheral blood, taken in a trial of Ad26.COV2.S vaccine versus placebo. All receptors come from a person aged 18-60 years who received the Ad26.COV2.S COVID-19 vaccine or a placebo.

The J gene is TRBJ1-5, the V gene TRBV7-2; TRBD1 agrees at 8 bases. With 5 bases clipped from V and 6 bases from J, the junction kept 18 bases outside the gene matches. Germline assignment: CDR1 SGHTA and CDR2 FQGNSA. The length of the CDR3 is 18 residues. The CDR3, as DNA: TGTGCCAGCAGCGGGCCCCGGACAGGGCGTGGTGGTGGTCAGCCCCAGCATTTT. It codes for CASSGPRTGRGGGQPQHF.

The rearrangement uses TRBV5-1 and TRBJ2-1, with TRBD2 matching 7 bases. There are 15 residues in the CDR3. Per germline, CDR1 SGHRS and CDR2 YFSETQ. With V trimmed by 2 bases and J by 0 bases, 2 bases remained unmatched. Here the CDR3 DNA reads TGCGCCAGCAGCTTACGACTAGCCTCCTACAATGAGCAGTTCTTC. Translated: CASSLRLASYNEQFF.

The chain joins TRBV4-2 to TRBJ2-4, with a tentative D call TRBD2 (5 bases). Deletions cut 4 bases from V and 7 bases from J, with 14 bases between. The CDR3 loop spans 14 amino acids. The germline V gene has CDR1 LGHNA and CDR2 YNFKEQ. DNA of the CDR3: TGTGCCAGCAGCCTACACGGGGAGAACAACATTCAGTACTTC. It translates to CASSLHGENNIQYF.

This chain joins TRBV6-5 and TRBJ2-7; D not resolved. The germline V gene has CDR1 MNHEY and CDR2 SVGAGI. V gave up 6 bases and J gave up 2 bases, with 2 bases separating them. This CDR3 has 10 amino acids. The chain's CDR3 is CASSAYEQYF. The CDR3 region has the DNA TGTGCCAGCAGCGCCTACGAGCAGTACTTC.

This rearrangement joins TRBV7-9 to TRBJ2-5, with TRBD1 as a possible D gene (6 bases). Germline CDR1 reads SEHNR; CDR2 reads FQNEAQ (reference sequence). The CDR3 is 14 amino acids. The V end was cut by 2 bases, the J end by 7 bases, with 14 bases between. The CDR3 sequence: CASSLPGELGTQYF. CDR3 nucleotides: TGTGCCAGCAGCTTACCAGGGGAGCTGGGGACCCAGTACTTC.

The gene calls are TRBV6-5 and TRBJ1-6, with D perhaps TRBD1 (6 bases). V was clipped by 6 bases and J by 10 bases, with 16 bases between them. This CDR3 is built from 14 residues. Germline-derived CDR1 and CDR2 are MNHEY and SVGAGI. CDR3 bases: TGTGCCAGCAGAAAACAGGGAAAGAACTCACCCCTCCACTTT. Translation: CASRKQGKNSPLHF.

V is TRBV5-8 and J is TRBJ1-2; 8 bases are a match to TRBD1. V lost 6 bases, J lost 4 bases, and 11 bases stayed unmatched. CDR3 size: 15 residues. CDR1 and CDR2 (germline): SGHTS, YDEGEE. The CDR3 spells CASTLPGQDIYGYTF. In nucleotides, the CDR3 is TGTGCCAGCACCCTGCCGGGACAGGACATCTATGGCTACACCTTC.

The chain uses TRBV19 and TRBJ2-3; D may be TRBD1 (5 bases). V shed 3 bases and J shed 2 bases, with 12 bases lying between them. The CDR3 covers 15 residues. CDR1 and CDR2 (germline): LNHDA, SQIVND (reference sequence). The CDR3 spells CASSIGRAVTDTQYF. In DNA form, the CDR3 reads TGTGCCAGTAGTATCGGCAGGGCTGTCACAGATACGCAGTATTTT.

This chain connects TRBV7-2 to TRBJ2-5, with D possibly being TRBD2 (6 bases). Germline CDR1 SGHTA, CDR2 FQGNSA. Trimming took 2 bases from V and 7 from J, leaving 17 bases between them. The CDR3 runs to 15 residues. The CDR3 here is CASSLRWRDPGTQYF. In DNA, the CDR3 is TGTGCCAGCAGCTTAAGATGGCGGGACCCGGGGACCCAGTACTTC.